This T cell receptor (beta chain) was profiled in a study of T cells in Graves' hyperthyroidism and ophthalmopathy. The overall study: Peripheral blood samples were taken at initial diagnosis, prior to any treatment.

Ophthalmopathy cases met thresholds of Clinical Activity Score at least 3, NOSPECS grade at least 4 and duration under 3 months. PBMCs were collected from an approximately 9.4 ml volume of fresh peripheral blood. As to this clonotype: Its antigen is still unknown.

Template material for amplifying TCR beta CDR3 regions consisted of RNA transcripts. In the first-round RT-PCR of the TCR CDR3, the HTBI primer set was used. MiXCR was run by TCRdb on the multiplex PCR reads, yielding one entry per CDR3 protein. Of hundreds of thousands of distinct CDR3 sequences listed, approximately 15% are singletons. With 5 bases clipped from V and 0 bases from J, the junction kept 9 bases outside the gene matches. Germline CDR1 reads MNHEY; CDR2 reads SVGEGT. This CDR3 has 16 amino acids. Notes on the study in general: Most expanded thyroid clonotypes above 0.001 also appeared in blood.

V and J are TRBV6-2 or TRBV6-3 and TRBJ2-7; 8 bases are a match to TRBD2. Sequencing was done on a sample of blood. The sequence derives from a woman between 35 and 50 years old with Graves' ophthalmopathy. The CDR3 coding sequence is TGTGCCAGCAGTCCCCTGAGCGGGAGCCCCTCCTACGAGCAGTACTTC. This encodes CASSPLSGSPSYEQYF.